Below, 15 T cell receptor beta chains from the same sample are listed, as sequenced in a study of blood T cell repertoires in COVID-19. The assay was immunoSEQ multiplex PCR, and TCRdb's table has in-frame clones only and misses some. The data contain around 110,000 clones, around 84% of them seen just once; the ten biggest clones take up over 3%. Material: PBMCs or T cells enriched from blood (not recorded which). The receptors come from a woman aged 25 to 39 who had recovered from COVID-19.

The chain recombines TRBV5-6 with TRBJ1-2; D uncertain. Trimming left V 4 bases short and J 5 bases short, with 12 bases between. This CDR3 region has 13 residues. The germline V gene has CDR1 SGHDT and CDR2 YYEEEE. Written as DNA, the CDR3 is TGTGCCAGCAGCCAAGGAGGCGGGTATGGCTACACCTTC. Protein: CASSQGGGYGYTF. The variable domain in full, completed from reference TRBV5-6 and TRBJ1-2, reads DAGVTQSPTHLIKTRGQQVTLRCSPKSGHDTVSWYQQALGQGPQFIFQYYEEEERQRGNFPDRFSGHQFPNYSSELNVNALLLGDSALYLCASSQGGGYGYTFGSGTRLTVV.

The V call is TRBV27, the J call TRBJ2-7; 14 positions agree with TRBD2. Germline V gives CDR1 MNHEY, CDR2 SMNVEV (reference sequence). The length of the CDR3 is 15 residues. Unmatched junction bases numbered 3, after V lost 5 bases and J lost 3 bases. CDR3 bases: TGTGCCAGCAGTCCAGGGACTAGCGGGGGCTACGAGCAGTACTTC. It specifies CASSPGTSGGYEQYF.

This chain connects TRBV4-1 to TRBJ1-5; tentative D call: TRBD1 (5 bases). CDR3 length: 15 residues. Trimming left V 0 bases short and J 10 bases short, with 16 bases between. Germline V gives CDR1 MGHRA, CDR2 YSYEKL. The CDR3 reads CASSQDWRGPSPQHF. CDR3 nucleotide sequence: TGCGCCAGCAGCCAAGATTGGAGGGGCCCAAGTCCCCAGCATTTT.

This clone was counted a few times. The V call is TRBV4-3, the J call TRBJ2-3; no firm D call. CDR1 LGHNA and CDR2 YSLEER come from the germline V gene. Trimming pared 1 base from V and 0 bases from J, leaving 11 bases between. This CDR3 contains 16 residues. CDR3 in DNA: TGCGCCAGCAGCCAAGTAACAGCATCTAGCACAGATACGCAGTATTTT. This sequence encodes CASSQVTASSTDTQYF.

The V gene is TRBV6-2 or TRBV6-3, the J gene TRBJ1-2; TRBD1 matches at 8 bases. V lost 1 base to trimming and J lost 6 bases; unmatched junction nucleotides: 7. CDR3 length: 15 residues. The germline V gene encodes CDR1 MNHEY and CDR2 SVGEGT. The CDR3 here is CASSYWQGAQDGYTF. CDR3 nucleotide sequence: TGTGCCAGCAGTTACTGGCAGGGGGCGCAGGATGGCTACACCTTC.

V and J are TRBV6-5 and TRBJ1-1; tentative D call: TRBD1 (5 bases). Per the germline V gene, CDR1 is MNHEY and CDR2 is SVGAGI. The ends were cut back, 4 bases at V and 4 bases at J, with 13 bases in the middle. CDR3 length: 14 residues. In DNA form, the CDR3 reads TGTGCCAGCAGTTTGGACATGAGGAGCACTGAAGCTTTCTTT. It is translated as CASSLDMRSTEAFF.

The genes are TRBV27 and TRBJ2-1; 13 bases agree with TRBD2. Trimming cost V 5 bases and J 2 bases; bases outside gene matches: 6. CDR1 MNHEY and CDR2 SMNVEV come from the germline V gene (reference sequence). The CDR3 is 17 amino acids. As DNA, the CDR3 is TGTGCCAGCAGTCCCGGACTAGCGGGAGTACCCTACAATGAGCAGTTCTTC. This encodes CASSPGLAGVPYNEQFF.

This clone showed up just a few times. This rearrangement joins TRBV4-3 to TRBJ1-2; 10 bases align to TRBD1. V gave up 5 bases and J gave up 7 bases; unmatched junction bases: 4. The length of the CDR3 is 13 residues. Germline V gives CDR1 LGHNA, CDR2 YSLEER. The CDR3, as DNA: TGCGCCAGCAGCAGACAGGGGGCTGCTGGCTACACCTTC. This encodes CASSRQGAAGYTF.

This chain links TRBV11-2 with TRBJ1-3, with TRBD1 matching over 8 bases. With 5 bases clipped from V and 3 bases from J, the junction kept 9 bases outside the gene matches. CDR1 is SGHAT, CDR2 FQNNGV, per germline. The CDR3 totals 16 residues. CDR3 residues: CASSRPTGVGGNTIYF. CDR3 nucleotides: TGTGCCAGCAGCCGTCCGACAGGGGTCGGTGGAAACACCATATATTTT.

V gene TRBV3-1 (or the pseudogene TRBV3-2) combines with J gene TRBJ2-1; maybe TRBD2 (5 bases). V lost 4 bases to trimming and J lost 1 base, with 11 bases between them. There are 15 residues in the CDR3. CDR1 and CDR2 (germline): LGHDT, YNNKEL (reference sequence). In nucleotides, the CDR3 is TGTGCCAGCAGCCCGGCGGGCCCGTCCTACAATGAGCAGTTCTTC. This encodes CASSPAGPSYNEQFF.

The rearrangement joins TRBV6-5 to TRBJ2-7, with D tentatively TRBD1 (6 bases). CDR1 is MNHEY and CDR2 is SVGAGI in the germline V gene. The V end lost 5 bases, the J end lost 4 bases, and 15 bases lay between the germline ends. CDR3 length: 14 amino acids. CDR3 protein: CASSLGQPGYEQYF. CDR3 sequence (DNA): TGTGCCAGCAGTCTCGGACAGCCGGGGTACGAGCAGTACTTC.

V gene TRBV29-1 combines with J gene TRBJ2-1, with 8 bases lining up with TRBD1. The CDR3 totals 18 residues. Germline CDR1 reads SQVTM; CDR2 reads ANQGSEA. Trimming at V came to 3 bases and at J to 6 bases, leaving 19 bases not matched to a gene. This chain's CDR3 is CSVDSQGAEHGQGNEQFF. In nucleotides, the CDR3 is TGCAGCGTTGATTCCCAGGGGGCCGAGCATGGACAGGGCAATGAGCAGTTCTTC.

V gene TRBV29-1 combines with J gene TRBJ1-2; 7 bases map to TRBD1. Germline V gene data show CDR1 as SQVTM and CDR2 as ANQGSEA. The CDR3 totals 13 residues. The V and J ends lost 4 bases and 6 bases, in that order; junction bases with no gene match: 8. DNA of the CDR3: TGCAGCGTTGGGGACAGATTTTCTGATGGCTACACCTTC. Translating gives CSVGDRFSDGYTF.

This rearrangement joins TRBV28 to TRBJ1-5; perhaps TRBD1 as D (6 bases). CDR1 and CDR2 from the germline V gene are MDHEN and SYDVKM. The germline V and J ends were trimmed by 6 bases and 4 bases, with 16 bases remaining between them. The CDR3 runs 15 residues. In DNA form, the CDR3 reads TGTGCCAGCAGCAATGCAGGGGCGGGTAATCAGCCCCAGCATTTT. Protein product: CASSNAGAGNQPQHF.

The chain carries TRBV11-3 and TRBJ2-3; the match to TRBD1 covers 10 bases. The ends lost 5 bases at V and 0 bases at J; junction bases unmatched: 5. The CDR3 runs to 16 residues. CDR1 and CDR2 from the germline V gene are SGHNT and YENEEA. In DNA, the CDR3 is TGTGCCAGCAGCCTTGGGACAGGGGAGAGCACAGATACGCAGTATTTT. Translating it yields CASSLGTGESTDTQYF.